The TCR beta chain described here comes from a study of cytomegalovirus exposure and HLA in healthy donors. Study-level points and caveats: The authors enumerated under 200 TCR beta chains as linked to cytomegalovirus.

Assay used: immunoSEQ multiplex PCR; TCRdb lists only in-frame clones, some missing. The sample lists 150,000 to 200,000 clones; roughly 91% were seen once. Per germline, CDR1 MNHNS and CDR2 SASEGT. The V gene end was trimmed by 2 bases and the J gene end by 4 bases; junction bases not matched to a gene: 13. The CDR3 covers 18 residues. In regard to this clone: The antigen is not known.

The sample was PBMCs. The chain carries TRBV6-1 and TRBJ2-4; 8 positions agree with TRBD1. The TCR was taken from a man aged 18 to 29 in good health and CMV-seropositive. CDR3 residues: CASSEPSDYRTGKNIQYF. CDR3 in DNA: TGTGCCAGCAGTGAACCATCGGACTATCGGACAGGGAAAAACATTCAGTACTTC.